This T cell receptor beta chain is from a study of blood T cell repertoires in COVID-19. Study information: The samples span acute and convalescent COVID-19 from the United States, Italy and Spain. Sample material is recorded as cDNA or gDNA derived from T cells, B-cell-depleted T cells, or PBMCs.

Germline lookup yields CDR1 LNHNV and CDR2 YYDKDF (reference sequence). V lost 1 base, J lost 7 bases, and 13 bases stayed unmatched. This CDR3 is 17 amino acids long. Authors' processing steps: Reference gene primer amplification gave estimated nucleated cell counts. Some clones are missing from TCRdb's copy, which holds only in-frame ones; the method was immunoSEQ multiplex PCR. The DNA was the basis for D and trimming; V, J and clone size are from that table. The sample includes tens of thousands of clones, approximately 91% of them seen just once. Specimen: peripheral blood. The V call is TRBV15, the J call TRBJ1-2, with 9 nucleotides matching TRBD1. The origin of this receptor is a man aged 65 to 79 with active or convalescent COVID-19. Here the CDR3 reads CATSRAEPNRGPGGYTF. DNA for the CDR3: TGTGCCACCAGCAGAGCGGAACCGAACAGGGGGCCGGGTGGCTACACCTTC.